These 4 T cell receptor beta chains share one sample of origin, sequenced in a study of PD-L1 blockade in urothelial cancer. TCRdb's copy holds only in-frame clones and misses some; the assay was immunoSEQ multiplex PCR. The profile shows about 45,000 clones, almost 85% of them singletons. Documented time point: peripheral blood 6 weeks after treatment start. Here the sequenced sample was PBMCs, taken around atezolizumab (anti-PD-L1) treatment. The source is a man aged 55 to 70 with urothelial cancer.

Here the CDR3 DNA reads TGTGCCACTACTAGAAGCGGGGAAAACATTCAGTACTTC. Translation: CATTRSGENIQYF. This chain uses TRBV19 with TRBJ2-4, with 7 nucleotides matching TRBD2. Germline-derived CDR1 and CDR2 are LNHDA and SQIVND (reference sequence). The CDR3 extends over 13 amino acids. V trimming: 10 bases; J trimming: 5 bases; junction bases outside the gene matches: 8.

J is TRBJ2-5 and V is TRBV10-3, with 11 positions matching TRBD1. The CDR3 spans 15 residues. J was trimmed by 1 base and V by 6 bases; bases with no gene match: 4. Germline V gives CDR1 ENHRY, CDR2 SYGVKD. The CDR3 loop is CAIRGGQGAQETQYF. CDR3 DNA sequence: TGTGCCATCAGGGGCGGACAGGGGGCCCAAGAGACCCAGTACTTC.

The chain is built from TRBV5-4 and TRBJ2-2; the D is unclear. Germline V lookup: CDR1 SGHNT, CDR2 YYREEE (reference sequence). V was trimmed by 4 bases and J by 0 bases, leaving 7 bases between them. The length of the CDR3 is 14 residues. The CDR3 spells CASSGPTNTGELFF. In DNA, the CDR3 is TGTGCCAGCAGCGGCCCCACGAACACCGGGGAGCTGTTTTTT. Complete variable domain (other parts from reference TRBV5-4 and TRBJ2-2): ETGVTQSPTHLIKTRGQQVTLRCSSQSGHNTVSWYQQALGQGPQFIFQYYREEENGRGNFPPRFSGLQFPNYSSELNVNALELDDSALYLCASSGPTNTGELFFGEGSRLTVL.

The chain carries TRBV28 and TRBJ2-5, with D perhaps TRBD1 (6 bases). CDR3 length: 14 residues. Trimming pared 6 bases from V and 3 bases from J, leaving 14 bases between. Germline CDR1 is MDHEN and CDR2 is SYDVKM. CDR3 DNA: TGTGCCAGCAGGATGGGACAACATGAAGAGACCCAGTACTTC. Translation gives CASRMGQHEETQYF.